The 28 T cell receptor beta chains presented below share a single source sample, sequenced in a study of post-analysis software for immune sequencing data. Study conclusions and caveats: Patients carried 4 or 5 TRBV segments more frequently than controls did, and TRBV5-6, TRBV5-1 and TRBV20-1 were among them.

These receptors' antigens are unknown. Unique molecular identifiers tagged the TCR beta cDNA libraries. TCRdb fed the PCR reads into MiXCR, producing one record per CDR3 protein. Altogether about 460,000 distinct CDR3 sequences are present, roughly 45% being singletons, with the ten largest covering 12%. What was sequenced was blood. The receptors derive from a girl aged 10-17 years with multiple sclerosis.

V usage is TRBV9 and J usage is TRBJ2-1; TRBD2 is a possible D gene (6 bases). Germline V CDR1 and CDR2: SGDLS, YYNGEE. The V end was cut by 0 bases, the J end by 6 bases, with 7 bases between. The CDR3 is made up of 13 amino acids. The CDR3 sequence is CASSVGLGNEQFF. The CDR3 DNA sequence: TGTGCCAGCAGCGTAGGACTAGGCAATGAGCAGTTCTTC.

V gene TRBV28 combines with J gene TRBJ2-3; the D gene is possibly TRBD1 (5 bases). Trimming removed 5 bases at V and 2 bases at J, with 23 bases between. Germline V lookup: CDR1 MDHEN, CDR2 SYDVKM. The CDR3 sequence is 18 residues long. In nucleotides, the CDR3 is TGTGCCAGCAGTCCACTCTACGCAGACAGCCACTCCACAGATACGCAGTATTTT. It encodes CASSPLYADSHSTDTQYF. The complete variable domain, with remaining parts taken from reference TRBV28 and TRBJ2-3, reads DVKVTQSSRYLVKRTGEKVFLECVQDMDHENMFWYRQDPGLGLRLIYFSYDVKMKEKGDIPEGYSVSREKKERFSLILESASTNQTSMYLCASSPLYADSHSTDTQYFGPGTRLTVL.

The chain has TRBV28 and TRBJ1-2, with TRBD1 identical over 8 bases. J lost 4 bases, V lost 4 bases, and 8 bases had no gene match. The CDR3 is 15 residues long. Germline V gives CDR1 MDHEN, CDR2 SYDVKM. CDR3 residues: CASSSTGAPFYGYTF. The CDR3 coding sequence is TGTGCCAGCAGTTCGACAGGGGCGCCGTTCTATGGCTACACCTTC.

V is TRBV7-3 and J is TRBJ2-1; TRBD2 aligns across 8 bases. V shed 5 bases, J shed 6 bases, and the junction held 6 bases outside the gene matches. The CDR3 spans 14 residues. CDR1 SGHTA and CDR2 FQGTGA come from the germline V gene. This chain's CDR3 is CASSVSGRGNEQFF. The CDR3 DNA is TGTGCCAGCAGCGTTTCCGGGAGGGGCAATGAGCAGTTCTTC.

This clonotype was detected a few times. The J gene is TRBJ1-1, the V gene TRBV15, with 7 bases matching TRBD1. This CDR3 has 15 residues. V was pared by 9 bases and J by 3 bases, with 13 bases of the junction left unmatched. Looked up from germline, CDR1 is LNHNV and CDR2 is YYDKDF (reference sequence). Written as DNA, the CDR3 is TGTGCCACTTCTGAGACAGGGAGGGTGGACACTGAAGCTTTCTTT. Translation gives CATSETGRVDTEAFF.

The chain recombines TRBV9 with TRBJ2-1, with D possibly being TRBD2 (6 bases). The germline V gene has CDR1 SGDLS and CDR2 YYNGEE. The CDR3 length is 14 residues. V was pared by 3 bases and J by 7 bases, with 14 bases between. CDR3 amino acids: CASSGETSRNEQFF. For the CDR3, the DNA is TGTGCCAGCAGCGGGGAGACTAGTCGGAATGAGCAGTTCTTC.

This sequence joins TRBV7-6 and TRBJ2-1; D gene unclear. CDR3 length: 12 amino acids. V lost 3 bases and J lost 8, with 8 bases in between. Germline-derived CDR1 and CDR2 are SGHVS and FNYEAQ. This chain's CDR3 is CASSLLNDEQFF. The CDR3 nucleotides are TGTGCCAGCAGCTTGTTGAACGATGAGCAGTTCTTC. Looking up the rest from reference TRBV7-6 and TRBJ2-1 gives the full variable domain: GAGVSQSPRYKVTKRGQDVALRCDPISGHVSLYWYRQALGQGPEFLTYFNYEAQQDKSGLPNDRFSAERPEGSISTLTIQRTEQRDSAMYRCASSLLNDEQFFGPGTRLTVL.

V is TRBV20-1 and J is TRBJ2-5; TRBD2 matches 10 bases. The CDR3 totals 14 residues. The germline V gene has CDR1 DFQATT and CDR2 SNEGSKA (reference sequence). V lost 6 bases to trimming and J lost 5 bases; unmatched junction nucleotides: 9. DNA for the CDR3: TGCAGTGCCCTCTATAGCGGGAGGAAGGAGACCCAGTACTTC. Its protein product is CSALYSGRKETQYF.

This chain joins TRBV28 and TRBJ2-1; 7 bases are shared with TRBD2. The germline gives CDR1 MDHEN, CDR2 SYDVKM. The length of the CDR3 is 17 residues. V dropped 2 bases and J dropped 3; count of bases not matched to a gene: 10. The CDR3 nucleotides are TGTGCCAGCAGTTTAGATCCCGGGACTATAAACTACAATGAGCAGTTCTTC. Protein product: CASSLDPGTINYNEQFF.

The chain recombines TRBV5-5 with TRBJ2-6; the D gene is possibly TRBD1 (6 bases). Germline V gene data show CDR1 as SGHKS and CDR2 as YYEKEE (reference sequence). V lost 5 bases and J lost 0, with 24 bases in between. The length of the CDR3 is 20 residues. The CDR3 nucleotides are TGTGCCAGCAGGGCCCCACCTGGGACACGGCACCCCTCTGGGGCCAACGTCCTGACTTTC. Encoded protein: CASRAPPGTRHPSGANVLTF.

V is TRBV9 and J is TRBJ2-7; tentatively, D is TRBD1 (6 bases). V was pared by 4 bases and J by 0 bases, with 14 bases between. CDR1 and CDR2 (germline): SGDLS, YYNGEE. The CDR3 extends over 15 amino acids. CDR3 coding DNA: TGTGCCAGCAGCCCCCAAGGGGGATCCTCCTACGAGCAGTACTTC. Translation: CASSPQGGSSYEQYF.

V gene TRBV7-8 combines with J gene TRBJ2-1; 8 nucleotides line up with TRBD2. The CDR3 runs 15 residues. In germline, CDR1 is SGHVS, CDR2 FQNEAQ. Trimming cost V 10 bases and J 5 bases; bases outside gene matches: 13. The CDR3 sequence is CATTGRLAGHNEQFF. CDR3 bases: TGTGCCACCACGGGCCGATTAGCGGGACACAATGAGCAGTTCTTC.

The chain combines TRBV6-6 with TRBJ2-5; 12 bases align to TRBD2. Germline CDR1 is MNHNY and CDR2 is SVGAGI (reference sequence). Trimming at V came to 5 bases and at J to 11 bases, leaving 12 bases not matched to a gene. The CDR3 is made up of 15 amino acids. The CDR3 DNA reads TGTGCCAGCAGTATGCGACTAGCGGGAGTGGGGGAGCAGTACTTC. Translation: CASSMRLAGVGEQYF.

This clonotype was picked up one time. The J gene is TRBJ2-3, the V gene TRBV27; the D is unclear. The CDR3 loop spans 13 amino acids. V lost 9 bases to trimming and J lost 0 bases, with 10 bases between them. The germline CDR1 and CDR2 sequences are MNHEY and SMNVEV (reference sequence). CDR3 amino acids: CARVGESTDTQYF. The CDR3 bases are TGTGCCAGGGTTGGAGAGAGCACAGATACGCAGTATTTT.

The chain has TRBV14 and TRBJ2-1, with 8 bases fitting TRBD1. The germline V gene has CDR1 SGHDN and CDR2 FVKESK. The CDR3 loop spans 17 amino acids. The trim removed 2 bases at V and 4 bases at J, leaving 10 bases unmatched. Here the CDR3 DNA reads TGTGCCAGCAGCCAAAGGGGAATGGACAGGGTATACAATGAGCAGTTCTTC. This sequence encodes CASSQRGMDRVYNEQFF.

This clonotype was picked up a small number of times. The gene calls are TRBV7-8 and TRBJ2-3; D gene uncertain. V gave up 5 bases and J gave up 6 bases, with 6 bases separating them. This CDR3 region has 11 residues. Germline CDR1 SGHVS, CDR2 FQNEAQ. CDR3 coding DNA: TGTGCCAGCAGCGATCACGATACGCAGTATTTT. Residues: CASSDHDTQYF.

This chain links TRBV20-1 with TRBJ2-3; TRBD2 matches 7 bases. Per germline, CDR1 DFQATT and CDR2 SNEGSKA (reference sequence). The CDR3 is 18 amino acids. V lost 1 base, J lost 0 bases, and 13 bases stayed unmatched. CDR3: CSARAPSGGDTSTDTQYF. In DNA form, the CDR3 reads TGCAGTGCTAGAGCGCCTAGCGGAGGAGATACTAGCACAGATACGCAGTATTTT.

The genes are TRBV7-2 and TRBJ2-5, with D possibly TRBD1 on 5 matching bases. V was shortened by 1 base and J by 5 bases, with 14 bases between the two germline ends. The CDR3 runs 15 residues. The germline V gene has CDR1 SGHTA and CDR2 FQGNSA. The CDR3 DNA sequence: TGTGCCAGCAGCTTAGTTGCCAGGGTTGGGGAGACCCAGTACTTC. Translating it yields CASSLVARVGETQYF.

The chain has TRBV11-2 and TRBJ1-2, with 7 bases lining up with TRBD1. Germline V gene sequence: CDR1 SGHAT, CDR2 FQNNGV. V was pared by 5 bases and J by 2 bases, with 5 bases of the junction left unmatched. CDR3 size: 14 residues. Here the CDR3 DNA reads TGTGCCAGCAGCCCCGAACAGGGGAACTATGGCTACACCTTC. Its protein product is CASSPEQGNYGYTF. Supplemented by reference TRBV11-2 and TRBJ1-2, the full variable domain reads EAGVAQSPRYKIIEKRQSVAFWCNPISGHATLYWYQQILGQGPKLLIQFQNNGVVDDSQLPKDRFSAERLKGVDSTLKIQPAKLEDSAVYLCASSPEQGNYGYTFGSGTRLTVV.

The genes are TRBV28 and TRBJ2-3, with TRBD2 matching over 9 bases. Unmatched junction bases numbered 6, after V lost 5 bases and J lost 0 bases. The CDR3 is made up of 16 amino acids. The germline V gene encodes CDR1 MDHEN and CDR2 SYDVKM. CDR3 nucleotide sequence: TGTGCCAGCAGTAAGATTAGCGGGAGTAGCACAGATACGCAGTATTTT. Its protein product is CASSKISGSSTDTQYF.

The chain is built from TRBV3-1 and TRBJ1-3; D gene ambiguous. The germline V gene has CDR1 LGHDT and CDR2 YNNKEL (reference sequence). Between the trimmed V and J ends, which lost 5 bases and 0 bases, there was a span of 11 bases. This CDR3 is built from 15 residues. The CDR3 sequence: CASSYAPRSGNTIYF. Here the CDR3 DNA reads TGTGCCAGCAGCTACGCTCCTCGCTCTGGAAACACCATATATTTT. The variable domain in full, with the rest retrieved from reference TRBV3-1 and TRBJ1-3, is DTAVSQTPKYLVTQMGNDKSIKCEQNLGHDTMYWYKQDSKKFLKIMFSYNNKELIINETVPNRFSPKSPDKAHLNLHINSLELGDSAVYFCASSYAPRSGNTIYFGEGSWLTVV.

The chain has TRBV12-3 or TRBV12-4 and TRBJ2-1, with D possibly TRBD2 on 5 matching bases. The CDR3 consists of 15 residues. Trimming shortened V by 3 bases and J by 4 bases, and 13 bases separated the two germline ends. This CDR3 reads CASSLASLEYNEQFF. The CDR3 DNA reads as TGTGCCAGCAGTTTGGCTAGCCTGGAGTACAATGAGCAGTTCTTC.

The chain recombines TRBV7-2 with TRBJ1-5, with a weak D call TRBD1 (5 bases). This CDR3 region has 13 residues. Looked up from germline, CDR1 is SGHTA and CDR2 is FQGNSA. The V gene lost 6 bases and the J gene lost 4 bases, with 10 bases spanning the gap. The CDR3 DNA is TGTGCCAGCAGTCGGGGCAGGAATCAGCCCCAGCATTTT. It yields the protein CASSRGRNQPQHF.

V and J are TRBV5-1 and TRBJ2-4, with 11 bases matching TRBD1. Per the germline V gene, CDR1 is SGHRS and CDR2 is YFSETQ. CDR3 length equals 14 residues. V lost 6 bases and J lost 5; bases outside the gene matches: 4. CDR3 sequence reads: CASKKDRGQNIQYF. CDR3 nucleotides: TGCGCCAGCAAAAAGGACAGGGGGCAAAACATTCAGTACTTC.

Points on this clonotype: Mismatch with germline at one junction end may stem from a read error. This rearrangement joins TRBV12-3 or TRBV12-4 to TRBJ2-7; D uncertain. CDR3 size: 12 residues. The CDR3 DNA reads TGTGCCAGCAATTTAGTAGGGCTCGAGCAGTACTTC. It codes for CASNLVGLEQYF.

The table lists this clonotype with many counts. CDR3 coding DNA: TGCAGTGCTAGGGCAGTAAACCAAGAGACCCAGTACTTC. It translates to CSARAVNQETQYF. The rearrangement joins TRBV20-1 to TRBJ2-5; D unclear. CDR3 length equals 13 residues. The germline gives CDR1 DFQATT, CDR2 SNEGSKA (reference sequence). The V and J ends lost 3 bases and 0 bases respectively, with 8 bases between them.

The gene calls are TRBV3-1 and TRBJ2-4, with a tentative D call TRBD2 (5 bases). The DNA end is more similar to TRBJ2-7, so the J call may be wrong. The CDR3 extends over 15 amino acids. Germline CDR1 LGHDT, CDR2 YNNKEL (reference sequence). The CDR3 is CASSQDFGRAHEQYF. CDR3 DNA sequence: TGTGCCAGCAGCCAAGATTTCGGGCGGGCCCACGAGCAGTACTTC.

In this sample, this clonotype turned up a few times. The gene calls are TRBV5-1 and TRBJ1-4; D gene ambiguous. Trimming pared 4 bases from V and 0 bases from J, leaving 10 bases between. The CDR3 is 15 residues long. CDR1 SGHRS and CDR2 YFSETQ come from the germline V gene. The CDR3: CASSARTATNEKLFF. Here the CDR3 DNA reads TGCGCCAGCAGCGCCCGGACGGCAACTAATGAAAAACTGTTTTTT. Full variable domain (outside the CDR3, taken from reference TRBV5-1 and TRBJ1-4): KAGVTQTPRYLIKTRGQQVTLSCSPISGHRSVSWYQQTPGQGLQFLFEYFSETQRNKGNFPGRFSGRQFSNSRSEMNVSTLELGDSALYLCASSARTATNEKLFFGSGTQLSVL.